This TCR beta chain was sequenced for a study of breast tumors, draining lymph nodes, adjacent tissues. Samples came from axillary lymph nodes draining the breast cancer. V lost 7 bases and J lost 1, with 13 bases in between. Germline loops: CDR1 ENHRY, CDR2 SYGVKD. The CDR3 is 14 residues long. TCRdb re-analysed the multiplex PCR reads in MiXCR, keeping a single row per CDR3 protein. The data show 130,000 or so distinct CDR3 sequences, 21% seen once. The chain is built from TRBV10-3 and TRBJ1-1, with a weak D call TRBD1 (6 bases). The specimen sequenced was axillary lymph node tissue. The clonotype originates from a female donor with breast cancer. Some clones in this sample may be carry-over from other donors' samples. This chain's CDR3 is CAITSTGTNTEAFF. CDR3 bases: TGTGCCATCACTTCGACAGGAACGAACACTGAAGCTTTCTTT.